The source of this T cell receptor (beta chain) is a study of regulatory T cells in long-lasting Graves disease. The time point denotes: persistent/refractory GD, antithyroid drugs over 5 years with positive TRAb. There was RNA extracted from PBMCs, and the TCR library was made from it. This clonotype was picked up one time. One end of the junction does not line up with germline, which may come from a read error. The authors built TCR beta libraries using iRepertoire HTBI primers and Arm-PCR of CDR3 regions. TCRdb re-derived calls from the multiplex PCR reads in MiXCR, one entry per CDR3 protein. The table records a few hundred thousand distinct CDR3 sequences, 21% of them present only once. The CDR3 length is 17 residues. Germline V gene lookup returns CDR1 SNHLY and CDR2 FYNNEI.

V is TRBV2 and J is TRBJ2-7; TRBD2 matches 10 bases. Sequencing was performed on peripheral blood mononuclear cells (PBMCs), taken when the disease was refractory, from a patient treated with antithyroid drugs. This clonotype was sampled from a female donor with Graves disease. The CDR3 reads CASSQGPSGRLTYEQYF. In DNA form, the CDR3 reads TGCGCCAGCAGCCAAGGGCCTAGCGGGAGATTGACCTACGAGCAGTACTTC.